Given below is one T cell receptor (beta chain) in context. These data are taken from a study of CD8+CD57+ T cells in acquired aplastic anemia. Trimming pared 2 bases from V and 4 bases from J, leaving 6 bases between. The CDR3 is 12 residues long. CDR1 is SGDLS, CDR2 YYNGEE, per germline. The use of genomic DNA as template underpinned the TCR beta VDJ and CDR3 profiling. TCRdb fed the reads into MiXCR, producing one record per CDR3 protein. Of approximately 170,000 distinct CDR3 sequences listed, approximately 44% are singletons. Patients included in sequencing had previously demonstrated CD8+CD57+ cell expansion by flow cytometry.

The TCR originated in a human donor with aplastic anemia. What was sequenced was sorted CD4+, CD8+, or CD8+CD57+ T cells (not recorded which) from PBMCs. V gene TRBV9 combines with J gene TRBJ2-5; D remains ambiguous. CDR3 protein: CASSVARETQYF. In DNA form, the CDR3 reads TGTGCCAGCAGCGTTGCCAGAGAGACCCAGTACTTC. The whole variable domain, filled in from reference TRBV9 and TRBJ2-5, reads DSGVTQTPKHLITATGQRVTLRCSPRSGDLSVYWYQQSLDQGLQFLIQYYNGEERAKGNILERFSAQQFPDLHSELNLSSLELGDSALYFCASSVARETQYFGPGTRLLVL.